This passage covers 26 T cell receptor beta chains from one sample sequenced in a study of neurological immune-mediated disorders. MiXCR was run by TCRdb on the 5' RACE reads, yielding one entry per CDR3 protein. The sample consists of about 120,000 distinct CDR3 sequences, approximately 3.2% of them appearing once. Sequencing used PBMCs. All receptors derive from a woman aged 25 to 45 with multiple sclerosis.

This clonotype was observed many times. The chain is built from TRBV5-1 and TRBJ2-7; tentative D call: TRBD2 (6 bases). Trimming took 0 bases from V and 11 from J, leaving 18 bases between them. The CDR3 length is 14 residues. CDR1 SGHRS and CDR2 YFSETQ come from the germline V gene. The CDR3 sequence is CASSLVPDDREEYF. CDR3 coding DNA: TGCGCCAGCAGCTTGGTGCCAGATGATAGGGAGGAGTACTTC.

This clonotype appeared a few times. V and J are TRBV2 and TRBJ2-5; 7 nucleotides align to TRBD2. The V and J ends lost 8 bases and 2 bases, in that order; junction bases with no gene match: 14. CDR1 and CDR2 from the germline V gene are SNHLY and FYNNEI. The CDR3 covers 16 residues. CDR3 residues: CASQRTSGLYQETQYF. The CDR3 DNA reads TGTGCCAGCCAAAGAACCTCGGGACTATATCAAGAGACCCAGTACTTC.

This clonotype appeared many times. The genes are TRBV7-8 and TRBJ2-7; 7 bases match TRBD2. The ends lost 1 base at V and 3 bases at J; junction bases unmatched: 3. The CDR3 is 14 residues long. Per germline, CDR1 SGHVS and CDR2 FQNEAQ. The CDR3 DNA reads TGTGCCAGCAGCTTAGAAGCTAGCGGCTACGAGCAGTACTTC. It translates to CASSLEASGYEQYF. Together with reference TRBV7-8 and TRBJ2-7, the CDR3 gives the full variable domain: GAGVSQSPRYKVAKRGQDVALRCDPISGHVSLFWYQQALGQGPEFLTYFQNEAQLDKSGLPSDRFFAERPEGSVSTLKIQRTQQEDSAVYLCASSLEASGYEQYFGPGTRLTVT.

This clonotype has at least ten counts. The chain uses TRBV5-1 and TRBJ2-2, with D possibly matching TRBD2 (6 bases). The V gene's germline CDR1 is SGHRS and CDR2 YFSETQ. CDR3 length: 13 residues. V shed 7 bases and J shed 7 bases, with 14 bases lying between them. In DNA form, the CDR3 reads TGCGCCAGCCAAGAACAGGAGGGCGGGGAGCTGTTTTTT. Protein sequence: CASQEQEGGELFF.

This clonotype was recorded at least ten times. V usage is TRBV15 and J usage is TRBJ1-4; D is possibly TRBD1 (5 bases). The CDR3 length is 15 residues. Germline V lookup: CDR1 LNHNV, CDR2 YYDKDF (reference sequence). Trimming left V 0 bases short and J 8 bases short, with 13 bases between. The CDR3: CATSRDLGEWEKLFF. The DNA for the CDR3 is TGTGCCACCAGCAGAGATCTGGGGGAATGGGAAAAACTGTTTTTT.

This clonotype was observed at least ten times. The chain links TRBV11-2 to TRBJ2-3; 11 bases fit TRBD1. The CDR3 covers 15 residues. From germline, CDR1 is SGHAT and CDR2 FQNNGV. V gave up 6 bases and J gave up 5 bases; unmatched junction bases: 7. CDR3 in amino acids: CASSYAGTGGDTQYF. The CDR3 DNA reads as TGTGCCAGCAGTTATGCCGGGACAGGGGGAGATACGCAGTATTTT.

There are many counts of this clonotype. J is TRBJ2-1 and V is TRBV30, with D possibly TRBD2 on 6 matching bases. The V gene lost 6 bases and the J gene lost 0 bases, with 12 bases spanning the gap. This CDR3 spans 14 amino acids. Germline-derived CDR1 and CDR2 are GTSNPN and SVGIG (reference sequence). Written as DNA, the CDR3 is TGTGCCTGCTTAGCGGCCAGCTCCTACAATGAGCAGTTCTTC. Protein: CACLAASSYNEQFF.

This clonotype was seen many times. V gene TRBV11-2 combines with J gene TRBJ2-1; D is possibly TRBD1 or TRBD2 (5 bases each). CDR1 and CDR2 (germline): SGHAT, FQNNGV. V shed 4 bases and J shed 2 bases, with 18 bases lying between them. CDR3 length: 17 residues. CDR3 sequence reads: CASSSTGPILTYNEQFF. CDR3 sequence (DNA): TGTGCCAGCAGCTCCACGGGACCGATACTTACCTACAATGAGCAGTTCTTC.

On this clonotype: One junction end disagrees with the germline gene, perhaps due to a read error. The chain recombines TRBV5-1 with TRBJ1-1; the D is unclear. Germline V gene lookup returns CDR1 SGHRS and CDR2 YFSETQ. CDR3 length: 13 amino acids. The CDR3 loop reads CTSSRWTNTEAFF. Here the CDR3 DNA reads TGCACCAGCAGCCGTTGGACGAACACTGAAGCTTTCTTT.

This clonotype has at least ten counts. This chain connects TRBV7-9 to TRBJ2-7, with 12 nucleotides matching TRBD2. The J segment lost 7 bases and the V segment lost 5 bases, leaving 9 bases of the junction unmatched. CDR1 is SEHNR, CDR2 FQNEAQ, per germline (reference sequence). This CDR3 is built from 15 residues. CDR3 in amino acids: CASSRGLAGRGEQYF. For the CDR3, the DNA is TGTGCCAGCAGCCGCGGACTAGCGGGACGAGGGGAGCAGTACTTC.

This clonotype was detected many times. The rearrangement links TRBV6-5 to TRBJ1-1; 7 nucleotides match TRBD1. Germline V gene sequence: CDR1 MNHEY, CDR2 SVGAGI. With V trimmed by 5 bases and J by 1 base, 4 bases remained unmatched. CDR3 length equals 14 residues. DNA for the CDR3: TGTGCCAGCAGTAAGGCAGGGGGGAACACTGAAGCTTTCTTT. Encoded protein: CASSKAGGNTEAFF.

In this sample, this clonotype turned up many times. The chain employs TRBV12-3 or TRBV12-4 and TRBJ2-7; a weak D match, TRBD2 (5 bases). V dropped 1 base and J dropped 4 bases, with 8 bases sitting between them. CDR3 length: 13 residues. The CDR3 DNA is TGTGCCAGCAGTTTAGACGGAGGTTACGAGCAGTACTTC. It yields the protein CASSLDGGYEQYF.

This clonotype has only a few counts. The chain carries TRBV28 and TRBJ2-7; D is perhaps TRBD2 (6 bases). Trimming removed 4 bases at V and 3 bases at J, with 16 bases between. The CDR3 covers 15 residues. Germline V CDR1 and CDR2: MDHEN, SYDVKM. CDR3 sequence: CASSSATGASYEQYF. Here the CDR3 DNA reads TGTGCCAGCAGTTCCGCGACGGGAGCTAGCTACGAGCAGTACTTC. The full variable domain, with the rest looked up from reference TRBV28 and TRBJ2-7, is DVKVTQSSRYLVKRTGEKVFLECVQDMDHENMFWYRQDPGLGLRLIYFSYDVKMKEKGDIPEGYSVSREKKERFSLILESASTNQTSMYLCASSSATGASYEQYFGPGTRLTVT.

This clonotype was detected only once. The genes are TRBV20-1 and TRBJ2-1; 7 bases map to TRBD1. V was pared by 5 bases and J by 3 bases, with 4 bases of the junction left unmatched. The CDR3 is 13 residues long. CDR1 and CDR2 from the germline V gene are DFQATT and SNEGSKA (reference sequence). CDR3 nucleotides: TGCAGTGCTCAAGGGGACAGCTACAATGAGCAGTTCTTC. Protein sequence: CSAQGDSYNEQFF.

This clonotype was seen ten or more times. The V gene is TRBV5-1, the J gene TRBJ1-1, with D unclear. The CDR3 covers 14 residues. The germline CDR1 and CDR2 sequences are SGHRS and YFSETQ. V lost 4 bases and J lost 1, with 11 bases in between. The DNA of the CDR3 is TGCGCCAGCAGCGCGGACGGAACGAACACTGAAGCTTTCTTT. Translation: CASSADGTNTEAFF. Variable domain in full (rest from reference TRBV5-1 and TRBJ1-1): KAGVTQTPRYLIKTRGQQVTLSCSPISGHRSVSWYQQTPGQGLQFLFEYFSETQRNKGNFPGRFSGRQFSNSRSEMNVSTLELGDSALYLCASSADGTNTEAFFGQGTRLTVV.

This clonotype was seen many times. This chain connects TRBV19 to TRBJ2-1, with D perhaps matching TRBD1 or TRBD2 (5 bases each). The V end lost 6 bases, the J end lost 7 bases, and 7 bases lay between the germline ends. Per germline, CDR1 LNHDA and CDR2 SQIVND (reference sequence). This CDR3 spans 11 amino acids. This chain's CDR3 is CASRWGNEQFF. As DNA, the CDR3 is TGTGCCAGTAGATGGGGGAATGAGCAGTTCTTC.

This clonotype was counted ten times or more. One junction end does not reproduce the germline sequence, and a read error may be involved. CDR3 amino acids: CASSLGTDYAQYF. In DNA form, the CDR3 reads TGTGCCAGCAGTTTAGGGACAGATTACGCGCAGTACTTC. This chain joins TRBV12-3 or TRBV12-4 and TRBJ2-7, with D tentatively TRBD1 (6 bases). CDR3 length: 13 residues.

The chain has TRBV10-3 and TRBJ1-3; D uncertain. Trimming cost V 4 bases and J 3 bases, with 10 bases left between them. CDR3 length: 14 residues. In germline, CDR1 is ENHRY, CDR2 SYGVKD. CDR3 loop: CAISVSGNGNTIYF. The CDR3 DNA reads TGTGCCATCAGTGTGAGCGGGAATGGAAACACCATATATTTT.

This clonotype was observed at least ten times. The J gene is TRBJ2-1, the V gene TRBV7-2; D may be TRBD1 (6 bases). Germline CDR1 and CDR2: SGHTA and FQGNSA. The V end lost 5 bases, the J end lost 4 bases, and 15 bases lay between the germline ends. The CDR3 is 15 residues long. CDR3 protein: CASSPAPTGYNEQFF. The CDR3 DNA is TGTGCCAGCAGCCCCGCCCCGACAGGTTACAATGAGCAGTTCTTC.

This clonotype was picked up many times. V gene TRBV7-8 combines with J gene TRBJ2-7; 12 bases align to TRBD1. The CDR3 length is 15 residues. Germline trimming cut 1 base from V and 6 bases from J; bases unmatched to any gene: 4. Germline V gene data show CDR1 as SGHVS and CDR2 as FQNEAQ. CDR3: CASSLGPGQGAEQYF. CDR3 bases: TGTGCCAGCAGCTTAGGCCCGGGACAGGGGGCCGAGCAGTACTTC.

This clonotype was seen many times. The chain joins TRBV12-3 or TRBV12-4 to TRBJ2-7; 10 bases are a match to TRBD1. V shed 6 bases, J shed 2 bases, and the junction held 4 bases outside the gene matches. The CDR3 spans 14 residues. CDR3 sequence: CASRRDRGTYEQYF. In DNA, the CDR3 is TGTGCCAGCAGACGGGACAGGGGCACCTACGAGCAGTACTTC.

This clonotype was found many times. This CDR3 is CASSLRGEQFF. For the CDR3, the DNA is TGTGCCAGCAGCTTGCGTGGTGAGCAGTTCTTC. V and J are TRBV5-6 and TRBJ2-1; unclear D gene. Trimming left V 1 base short and J 9 bases short, with 5 bases between. Per the germline V gene, CDR1 is SGHDT and CDR2 is YYEEEE. This CDR3 is 11 amino acids long. Full variable domain (outside the CDR3, taken from reference TRBV5-6 and TRBJ2-1): DAGVTQSPTHLIKTRGQQVTLRCSPKSGHDTVSWYQQALGQGPQFIFQYYEEEERQRGNFPDRFSGHQFPNYSSELNVNALLLGDSALYLCASSLRGEQFFGPGTRLTVL.

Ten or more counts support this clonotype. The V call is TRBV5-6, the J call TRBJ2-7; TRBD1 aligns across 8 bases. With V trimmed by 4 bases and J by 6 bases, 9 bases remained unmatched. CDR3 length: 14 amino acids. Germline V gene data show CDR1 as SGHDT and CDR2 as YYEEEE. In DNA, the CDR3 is TGTGCCAGCAGCCTGGGACAGGTTCCTTCCGAGCAGTACTTC. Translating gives CASSLGQVPSEQYF.

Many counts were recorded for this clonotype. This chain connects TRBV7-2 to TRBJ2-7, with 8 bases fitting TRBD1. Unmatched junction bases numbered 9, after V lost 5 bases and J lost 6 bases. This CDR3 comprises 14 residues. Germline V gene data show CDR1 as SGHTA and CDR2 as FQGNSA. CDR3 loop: CASSLTGTGTEQYF. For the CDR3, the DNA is TGTGCCAGCAGCCTAACGGGGACAGGAACCGAGCAGTACTTC.

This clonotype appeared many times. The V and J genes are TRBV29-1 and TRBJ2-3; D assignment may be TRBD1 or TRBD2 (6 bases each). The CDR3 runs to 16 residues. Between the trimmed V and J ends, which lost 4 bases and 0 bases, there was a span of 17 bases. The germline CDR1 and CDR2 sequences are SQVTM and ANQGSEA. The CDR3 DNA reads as TGCAGCGTTGTCGGATTGGGGGGCCCTAGCACAGATACGCAGTATTTT. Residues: CSVVGLGGPSTDTQYF.

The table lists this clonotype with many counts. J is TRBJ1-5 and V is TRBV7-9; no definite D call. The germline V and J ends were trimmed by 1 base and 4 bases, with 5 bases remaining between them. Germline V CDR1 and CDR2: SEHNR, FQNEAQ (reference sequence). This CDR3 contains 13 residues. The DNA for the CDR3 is TGTGCCAGCAGCTTAGTCCCAAATCAGCCCCAGCATTTT. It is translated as CASSLVPNQPQHF.